Below are 27 T cell receptor beta chains sequenced from a single sample in a study of regulatory and conventional T cells in RAG deficiency. Genomic DNA came from blood conventional CD4+ T cells gated CD25-low CD127-high. The assay was immunoSEQ multiplex PCR, and TCRdb's table has in-frame clones only and misses some. The data hold 7,000 to 9,500 clones, with just under 95% observed a single time. The specimen was CD4+ effector T cells sorted from blood. These receptors came from a human donor with RAG deficiency presenting as severe combined immunodeficiency.

The sample holds one count of this clone. The chain employs TRBV29-1 and TRBJ2-5; 7 bases map to TRBD1. CDR3 size: 14 residues. Germline loops: CDR1 SQVTM, CDR2 ANQGSEA. The ends lost 4 bases at V and 3 bases at J; junction bases unmatched: 8. The CDR3 DNA sequence: TGCAGCGTTGGACGGGACAGCGAGGAAGAGACCCAGTACTTC. It codes for CSVGRDSEEETQYF.

CDR3 DNA sequence: TGTGCCAGCAGTTACTCTTCAGGGCCGTACACCGGGGAGCTGTTTTTT. It encodes CASSYSSGPYTGELFF. The chain has TRBV6-6 and TRBJ2-2; D might be TRBD1 (5 bases). V lost 0 bases and J 3 bases, leaving 11 bases between the germline ends. The germline CDR1 and CDR2 sequences are MNHNY and SVGAGI (reference sequence). CDR3 length equals 16 residues.

This clone was detected only once. V and J are TRBV14 and TRBJ2-4; weak D call: TRBD1 (6 bases). This CDR3 comprises 16 residues. CDR1 SGHDN and CDR2 FVKESK come from the germline V gene. Trimming stripped 2 bases from V and 4 bases from J, with 15 bases between. The CDR3 DNA reads TGTGCCAGCAGCCAACTTACCGAGGACAGAAAAAACATTCAGTACTTC. Residues: CASSQLTEDRKNIQYF.

The DNA of the CDR3 is TGTGCCAGCAGCTTGTCGGGTGCCGGGGAGCTGTTTTTT. It encodes CASSLSGAGELFF. The J gene is TRBJ2-2, the V gene TRBV7-9, with D hard to call. V was trimmed by 3 bases and J by 6 bases, leaving 8 bases between them. Germline V gives CDR1 SEHNR, CDR2 FQNEAQ (reference sequence). This CDR3 is 13 amino acids long.

The rearrangement uses TRBV5-1 and TRBJ2-3; 9 bases fit TRBD1. There are 15 residues in the CDR3. Germline lookup yields CDR1 SGHRS and CDR2 YFSETQ. The V gene end was trimmed by 0 bases and the J gene end by 1 base; junction bases not matched to a gene: 0. This CDR3 is CASSLGTGGTDTQYF. As DNA, the CDR3 is TGCGCCAGCAGCTTGGGGACAGGGGGCACAGATACGCAGTATTTT.

The V call is TRBV14, the J call TRBJ2-3; 7 bases align to TRBD1. Losses at the gene ends were 2 bases for V and 4 bases for J; bases not matched to a gene: 0. This CDR3 spans 13 amino acids. Germline loops: CDR1 SGHDN, CDR2 FVKESK. The CDR3 sequence: CASSQQGADTQYF. Written as DNA, the CDR3 is TGTGCCAGCAGCCAACAGGGGGCAGATACGCAGTATTTT.

The CDR3 reads CASSYSGQVDTEAFF. The DNA of the CDR3 is TGTGCCAGCAGTTACTCAGGTCAGGTGGACACTGAAGCTTTCTTT. The chain employs TRBV6-5 and TRBJ1-1; no clear D gene. With 0 bases removed from V and 3 bases from J, the gap between germline ends came to 11 bases. The germline V gene has CDR1 MNHEY and CDR2 SVGAGI. The CDR3 extends over 15 amino acids.

This clone was found once. This chain links TRBV20-1 with TRBJ2-5; no clear D gene. CDR3 length: 11 residues. Per germline, CDR1 DFQATT and CDR2 SNEGSKA (reference sequence). The V end lost 5 bases, the J end lost 5 bases, and 9 bases lay between the germline ends. The CDR3 here is CSADGAETQYF. CDR3 DNA sequence: TGCAGTGCTGACGGCGCGGAGACCCAGTACTTC.

This CDR3 is CASSQVSGRGYTF. The CDR3, as DNA: TGCGCCAGCAGCCAAGTGTCAGGGAGAGGCTACACCTTC. The rearrangement joins TRBV4-3 to TRBJ1-2; D may be TRBD1 (5 bases). Germline V lookup: CDR1 LGHNA, CDR2 YSLEER. The CDR3 contains 13 residues. The V end lost 1 base, the J end lost 8 bases, and 11 bases lay between the germline ends.

This clone was counted a single time. The genes are TRBV6-1 and TRBJ2-7; D is ambiguous. This CDR3 is built from 13 residues. The germline V gene encodes CDR1 MNHNS and CDR2 SASEGT. The V end lost 2 bases, the J end lost 3 bases, and 8 bases lay between the germline ends. The CDR3 nucleotides are TGTGCCAGCAGTGAAACTCATTTCTACGAGCAGTACTTC. Translation gives CASSETHFYEQYF.

The V call is TRBV7-6, the J call TRBJ1-2; D gene uncertain. V was shortened by 3 bases and J by 4 bases, with 18 bases between the two germline ends. The germline V gene has CDR1 SGHVS and CDR2 FNYEAQ. The CDR3 contains 16 residues. DNA for the CDR3: TGTGCCAGCAGCTTGTGGGGTGAATCTCGGACCTATGGCTACACCTTC. Translating it yields CASSLWGESRTYGYTF.

The chain recombines TRBV11-2 with TRBJ2-7, with 7 bases identical to TRBD1. The CDR3 extends over 12 amino acids. The trim removed 1 base at V and 11 bases at J, leaving 5 bases unmatched. The germline gives CDR1 SGHAT, CDR2 FQNNGV. CDR3 nucleotides: TGTGCCAGCAGCTTAGTCGGACAGGCCGAGTACTTC. Encoded protein: CASSLVGQAEYF. Full variable domain (outside the CDR3, taken from reference TRBV11-2 and TRBJ2-7): EAGVAQSPRYKIIEKRQSVAFWCNPISGHATLYWYQQILGQGPKLLIQFQNNGVVDDSQLPKDRFSAERLKGVDSTLKIQPAKLEDSAVYLCASSLVGQAEYFGPGTRLTVT.

The chain combines TRBV2 with TRBJ2-1; the D is unclear. The V gene's germline CDR1 is SNHLY and CDR2 FYNNEI. The CDR3 runs to 11 residues. V lost 6 bases, J lost 4 bases, and 4 bases lay in between. CDR3 sequence (DNA): TGTGCCAGCAGGGTGTACAATGAGCAGTTCTTC. This sequence encodes CASRVYNEQFF.

The V and J genes are TRBV19 and TRBJ2-3; the D is unclear. V lost 4 bases, J lost 0 bases, and 8 bases lay in between. CDR3 length: 14 residues. CDR1 LNHDA and CDR2 SQIVND come from the germline V gene (reference sequence). CDR3 region: CASSTVYSTDTQYF. The CDR3 DNA follows: TGTGCCAGTAGTACTGTGTACAGCACAGATACGCAGTATTTT.

This rearrangement joins TRBV9 to TRBJ2-3; D may be TRBD2 (5 bases). CDR3 length: 13 residues. Germline lookup yields CDR1 SGDLS and CDR2 YYNGEE. The ends were cut back, 2 bases at V and 5 bases at J, with 9 bases in the middle. The CDR3 bases are TGTGCCAGCAGCGTTAACGAGGGAGATACGCAGTATTTT. This translates into CASSVNEGDTQYF. Full variable domain (outside the CDR3, taken from reference TRBV9 and TRBJ2-3): DSGVTQTPKHLITATGQRVTLRCSPRSGDLSVYWYQQSLDQGLQFLIQYYNGEERAKGNILERFSAQQFPDLHSELNLSSLELGDSALYFCASSVNEGDTQYFGPGTRLTVL.

This chain joins TRBV19 and TRBJ1-4; a weak D match, TRBD1 (6 bases). Germline assignment: CDR1 LNHDA and CDR2 SQIVND (reference sequence). V lost 3 bases to trimming and J lost 4 bases, with 9 bases between them. CDR3 length: 14 amino acids. CDR3 bases: TGTGCCAGTAGTATGGGACAAGTTAATGAAAAACTGTTTTTT. This sequence encodes CASSMGQVNEKLFF. Based on the CDR3 plus reference TRBV19 and TRBJ1-4, the full variable domain is DGGITQSPKYLFRKEGQNVTLSCEQNLNHDAMYWYRQDPGQGLRLIYYSQIVNDFQKGDIAEGYSVSREKKESFPLTVTSAQKNPTAFYLCASSMGQVNEKLFFGSGTQLSVL.

This sequence joins TRBV29-1 and TRBJ2-3, with TRBD1 identical over 9 bases. In germline, CDR1 is SQVTM, CDR2 ANQGSEA. This CDR3 has 16 residues. With V trimmed by 0 bases and J by 3 bases, 7 bases remained unmatched. CDR3 sequence (DNA): TGCAGCGTTGAAGACGCGGACAGGGGATGGACAGATACGCAGTATTTT. It is translated as CSVEDADRGWTDTQYF.

The chain links TRBV7-6 to TRBJ2-3; D possibly corresponds to TRBD1 (6 bases). The germline V gene encodes CDR1 SGHVS and CDR2 FNYEAQ. The CDR3 totals 13 residues. V was clipped by 1 base and J by 4 bases, with 6 bases between them. CDR3 sequence (DNA): TGTGCCAGCAGCTTAGACAGGGCAGATACGCAGTATTTT. Protein product: CASSLDRADTQYF.

The chain employs TRBV29-1 and TRBJ2-3, with a tentative D call TRBD1 (5 bases). This CDR3 contains 12 residues. From germline, CDR1 is SQVTM and CDR2 ANQGSEA. Trimming stripped 3 bases from V and 1 base from J, with 5 bases between. The CDR3 bases are TGCAGCGTTGACAGGGGCACAGATACGCAGTATTTT. This translates into CSVDRGTDTQYF.

This clone was recorded only once. The CDR3 here is CASGLPAGGARTGELFF. The CDR3 region has the DNA TGTGCCAGCGGCCTCCCAGCGGGGGGGGCGCGCACCGGGGAGCTGTTTTTT. The genes are TRBV28 and TRBJ2-2, with 10 nucleotides matching TRBD2. This CDR3 is 17 amino acids long. J lost 4 bases, V lost 8 bases, and 13 bases had no gene match. Germline-derived CDR1 and CDR2 are MDHEN and SYDVKM.

Worth noting for this clone: This same CDR3 is encoded by further DNA sequences in the sample. The rearrangement uses TRBV18 and TRBJ2-5, with 9 bases lining up with TRBD1. This CDR3 region has 14 residues. The germline V gene encodes CDR1 KGHSH and CDR2 LQKENI. Germline trimming cut 3 bases from V and 3 bases from J; bases unmatched to any gene: 2. CDR3 DNA sequence: TGTGCCAGCTCACCGCGGACAGGGGAAGAGACCCAGTACTTC. It is translated as CASSPRTGEETQYF.

The chain joins TRBV7-2 to TRBJ1-5; D remains ambiguous. CDR1 SGHTA and CDR2 FQGNSA come from the germline V gene. The CDR3 is made up of 15 amino acids. Trimming left V 5 bases short and J 0 bases short, with 11 bases between. CDR3 DNA sequence: TGTGCCAGCAGCCCATGGACTGATAGCAATCAGCCCCAGCATTTT. Protein product: CASSPWTDSNQPQHF.

The genes are TRBV7-8 and TRBJ2-5, with a weak D call TRBD2 (6 bases). This CDR3 spans 13 amino acids. V lost 3 bases and J lost 3, with 8 bases in between. Germline CDR1 and CDR2: SGHVS and FQNEAQ. CDR3 protein: CASSLGGEETQYF. CDR3 nucleotides: TGTGCCAGCAGCTTGGGGGGAGAAGAGACCCAGTACTTC.

The chain combines TRBV7-2 with TRBJ2-3, with 7 bases matching TRBD2. The germline CDR1 and CDR2 sequences are SGHTA and FQGNSA. Trimming removed 3 bases from V and 6 bases from J; junction bases left unmatched: 6. CDR3 length: 14 amino acids. In nucleotides, the CDR3 is TGTGCCAGCAGCTTTGGCGGGAGACCCGATACGCAGTATTTT. This encodes CASSFGGRPDTQYF.

This clone was observed once. The chain recombines TRBV7-2 with TRBJ1-2, with a tentative D call TRBD1 (5 bases). The CDR3 runs to 14 residues. Germline V gene lookup returns CDR1 SGHTA and CDR2 FQGNSA. V lost 0 bases, J lost 7 bases, and 12 bases lay in between. DNA of the CDR3: TGTGCCAGCAGCTTAGCGCGGGGGAGGAGTGGCTACACCTTC. It codes for CASSLARGRSGYTF. The variable domain in full, with the rest retrieved from reference TRBV7-2 and TRBJ1-2, is GAGVSQSPSNKVTEKGKDVELRCDPISGHTALYWYRQSLGQGLEFLIYFQGNSAPDKSGLPSDRFSAERTGGSVSTLTIQRTQQEDSAVYLCASSLARGRSGYTFGSGTRLTVV.

This clone was recorded only once. The rearrangement links TRBV9 to TRBJ2-7; D not resolved. Germline loops: CDR1 SGDLS, CDR2 YYNGEE. CDR3 length: 15 residues. V shed 0 bases and J shed 2 bases, with 12 bases lying between them. CDR3 amino acids: CASSVGAIGPYEQYF. The CDR3 coding sequence is TGTGCCAGCAGCGTAGGAGCGATCGGACCCTACGAGCAGTACTTC.

A single count supports this clone. V gene TRBV7-2 combines with J gene TRBJ2-7; the D gene is possibly TRBD2 (6 bases). The CDR3 has 13 residues. From germline, CDR1 is SGHTA and CDR2 FQGNSA. V was cut by 8 bases and J by 4 bases, with 15 bases left in between. The DNA of the CDR3 is TGTGCCAGCGGGGAGGCCGTCGGGTACGAGCAGTACTTC. Protein: CASGEAVGYEQYF.